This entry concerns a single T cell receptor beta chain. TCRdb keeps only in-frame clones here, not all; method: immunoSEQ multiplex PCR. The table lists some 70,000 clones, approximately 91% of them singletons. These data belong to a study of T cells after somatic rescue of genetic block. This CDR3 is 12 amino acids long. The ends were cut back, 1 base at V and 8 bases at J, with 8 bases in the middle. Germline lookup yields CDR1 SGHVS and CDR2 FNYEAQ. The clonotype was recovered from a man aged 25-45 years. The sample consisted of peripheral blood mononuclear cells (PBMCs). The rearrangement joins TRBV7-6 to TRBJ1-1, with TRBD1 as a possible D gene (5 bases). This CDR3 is CASSLGEGEAFF. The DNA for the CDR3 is TGTGCCAGCAGCTTAGGAGAGGGGGAAGCTTTCTTT.